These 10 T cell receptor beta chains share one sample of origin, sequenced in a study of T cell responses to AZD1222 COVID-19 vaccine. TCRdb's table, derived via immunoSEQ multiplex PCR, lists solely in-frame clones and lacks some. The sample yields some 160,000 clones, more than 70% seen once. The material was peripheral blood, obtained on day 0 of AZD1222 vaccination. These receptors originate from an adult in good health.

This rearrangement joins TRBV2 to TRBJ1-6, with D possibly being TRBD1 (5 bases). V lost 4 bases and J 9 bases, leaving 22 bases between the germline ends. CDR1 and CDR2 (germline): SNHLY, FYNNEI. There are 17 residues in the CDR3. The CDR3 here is CASSVAPGQGGGSPLHF. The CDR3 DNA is TGTGCCAGCAGTGTGGCCCCCGGGCAGGGTGGTGGTTCACCCCTCCACTTT.

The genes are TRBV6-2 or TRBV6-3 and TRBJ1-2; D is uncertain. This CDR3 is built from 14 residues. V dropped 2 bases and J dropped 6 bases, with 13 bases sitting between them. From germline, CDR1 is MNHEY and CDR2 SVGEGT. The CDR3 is CASSYRSEQDGYTF. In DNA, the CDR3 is TGTGCCAGCAGTTACAGGTCAGAACAAGATGGCTACACCTTC.

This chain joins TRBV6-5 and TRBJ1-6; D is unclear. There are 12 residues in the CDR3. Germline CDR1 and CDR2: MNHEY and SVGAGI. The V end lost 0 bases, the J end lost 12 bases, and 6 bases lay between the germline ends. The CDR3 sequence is CASSYSNGPLHF. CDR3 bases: TGTGCCAGCAGTTACTCGAATGGACCCCTCCACTTT.

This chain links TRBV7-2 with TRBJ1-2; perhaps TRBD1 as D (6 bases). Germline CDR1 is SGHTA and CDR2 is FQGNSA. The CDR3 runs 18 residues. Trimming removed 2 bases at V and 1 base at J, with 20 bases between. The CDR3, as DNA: TGTGCCAGCAGCTTATCCCTCAGGGGAAGGCATCATAACTATGGCTACACCTTC. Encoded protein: CASSLSLRGRHHNYGYTF.

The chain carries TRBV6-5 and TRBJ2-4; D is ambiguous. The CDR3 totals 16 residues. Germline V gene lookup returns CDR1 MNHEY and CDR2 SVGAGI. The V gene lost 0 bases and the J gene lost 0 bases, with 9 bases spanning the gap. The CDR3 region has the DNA TGTGCCAGCAGTTACTCAGGTCATCTAGCCAAAAACATTCAGTACTTC. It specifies CASSYSGHLAKNIQYF.

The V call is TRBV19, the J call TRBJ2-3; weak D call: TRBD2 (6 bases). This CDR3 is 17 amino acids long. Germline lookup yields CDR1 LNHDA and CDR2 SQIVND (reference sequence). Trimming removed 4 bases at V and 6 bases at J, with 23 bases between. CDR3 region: CASSNPRGSESMDTQYF. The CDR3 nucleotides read TGTGCCAGTAGTAACCCCCGGGGGAGTGAGTCGATGGATACGCAGTATTTT.

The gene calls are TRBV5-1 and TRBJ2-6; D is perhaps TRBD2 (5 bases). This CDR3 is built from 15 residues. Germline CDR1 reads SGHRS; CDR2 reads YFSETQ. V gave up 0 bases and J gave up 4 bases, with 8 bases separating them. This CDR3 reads CASSLGGSGANVLTF. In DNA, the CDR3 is TGCGCCAGCAGCTTGGGAGGGTCCGGGGCCAACGTCCTGACTTTC.

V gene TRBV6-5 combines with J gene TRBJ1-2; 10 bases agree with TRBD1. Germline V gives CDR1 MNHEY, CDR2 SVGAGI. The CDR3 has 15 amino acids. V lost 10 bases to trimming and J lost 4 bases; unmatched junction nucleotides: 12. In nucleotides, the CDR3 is TGTGCCACTTCGTCACCAGACAGGGGGCCCTATGGCTACACCTTC. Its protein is CATSSPDRGPYGYTF.

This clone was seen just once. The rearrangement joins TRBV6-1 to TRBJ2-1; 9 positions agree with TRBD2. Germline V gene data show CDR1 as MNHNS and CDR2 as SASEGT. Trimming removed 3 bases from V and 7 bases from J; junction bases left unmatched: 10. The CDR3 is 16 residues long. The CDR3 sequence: CASSDYSGSIGNEQFF. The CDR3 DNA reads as TGTGCCAGCAGTGACTATAGCGGGAGTATCGGGAATGAGCAGTTCTTC.

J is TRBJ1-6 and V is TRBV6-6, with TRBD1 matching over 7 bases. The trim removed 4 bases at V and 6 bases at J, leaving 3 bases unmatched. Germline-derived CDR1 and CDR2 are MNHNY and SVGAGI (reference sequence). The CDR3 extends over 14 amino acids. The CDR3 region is CASSSRDSNSPLHF. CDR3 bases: TGTGCCAGCAGTTCCCGGGACAGTAATTCACCCCTCCACTTT.